This is a list of T cell receptor beta chains from one sample in a study of shared clonotypes between healthy human individuals. Some clones are missing from TCRdb's copy, which holds only in-frame ones; the method was immunoSEQ multiplex PCR. The repertoire holds about 2 million clones, with 85% to 95% as singletons. The sequenced material came from naive CD4+ T cells sorted from blood. Every receptor here comes from a young man in good health. CDR3s include the opening cysteine and the closing phenylalanine or tryptophan. D genes are given only for firm matches. Only some rows state a clone size, as once, few, many or a class for expanded clones.

NA	TRBV19	TRBJ1-1	NA	TGTGCCAGTAGTCGAATGTCTGAAGCTTTCTTT	CASSRMSEAFF
NA	TRBV9	TRBJ2-1	NA	TGTGCCAGCAGCGTAGAGGGCGGCGTTTACTACAATGAGCAGTTCTTC	CASSVEGGVYYNEQFF
NA	TRBV6-5	TRBJ1-1	NA	TGTGCCAGCAGGGGGAGCGGGACACCCAACACTGAAGCTTTCTTT	CASRGSGTPNTEAFF
NA	TRBV6-1	TRBJ2-4	NA	TGTGCCAGCACTGGTATCATGGAAAACATTCAGTACTTC	CASTGIMENIQYF
NA	TRBV4-1	TRBJ1-5	NA	TGCGCCAGCAGCCAAGCGGGAGGGGGGGCAGGGTTACAGCCCCAGCATTTT	CASSQAGGGAGLQPQHF
NA	TRBV27	TRBJ1-2	NA	TGTGCCAGCAGCCGGACATGGAACTATGGCTACACCTTC	CASSRTWNYGYTF
NA	TRBV18	TRBJ2-7	NA	TGTGCCAGCTCACCACTGTCGTCCTTGGCTGGTACCTACGAGCAGTACTTC	CASSPLSSLAGTYEQYF
TRBD1	TRBV9	TRBJ1-3	NA	TGTGCCAGCAGTCGAACAGGGGATCTAAACACCATATATTTT	CASSRTGDLNTIYF
TRBD2	TRBV5-1	TRBJ2-7	many	TGCGCCAGCAGCGGGACCTCCTTGACTAGCGGGAGTGTTGAGGAGCAGTACTTC	CASSGTSLTSGSVEEQYF
TRBD1	TRBV13	TRBJ1-2	NA	TGTGCCAGCAGCACCCGGACAGGGGGTTATGGCTACACCTTC	CASSTRTGGYGYTF
TRBD1	TRBV7-2	TRBJ1-2	NA	TGTGCCAGCAGCTTAGCGACAGGGTTCTTTAACTATGGCTACACCTTC	CASSLATGFFNYGYTF
TRBD1	TRBV5-4	TRBJ2-2	NA	TGTGCCAGCAGCCGAGGGACAGGGGGCGGCCGGGAGCTGTTTTTT	CASSRGTGGGRELFF
NA	TRBV18	TRBJ2-2	NA	TGTGCCAGCTCACCAGGGTCGAACACCGGGGAGCTGTTTTTT	CASSPGSNTGELFF
TRBD1	TRBV12-5	TRBJ1-5	once	TGTGCTAGTGGTTCCGGGACAGGGGGCAGTGGGTTAAGTCAGCCCCAGCATTTT	CASGSGTGGSGLSQPQHF
TRBD2	TRBV11-2	TRBJ2-5	few	TGTGCCAGCAGTCAATCAGGGCGGGGGAAGAGAGAGACCCAGTACTTC	CASSQSGRGKRETQYF
NA	TRBV7-7	TRBJ2-2	NA	TGTGCTAGCAGCCAATACACCGGGGAGCTGTTTTTT	CASSQYTGELFF
NA	TRBV9	TRBJ1-3	NA	TGTGCCAGCAGCGGTCGAGAGGGGACATCTGGAAACACCATATATTTT	CASSGREGTSGNTIYF
TRBD2	TRBV9	TRBJ2-7	NA	TGTGCCAGCAGCCCTTCCCTGGGGGGGTCCGAGCAGTACTTC	CASSPSLGGSEQYF
NA	TRBV6-5	TRBJ1-6	NA	TGTGCCAGCAGGAACAGCAATTCACCCCTCCACTTT	CASRNSNSPLHF
TRBD1	TRBV7-2	TRBJ1-2	NA	TGTGCCAGCAGCTCGCAGATACAGGGGGCGGGTAACTATGGCTACACCTTC	CASSSQIQGAGNYGYTF
NA	TRBV4-1	TRBJ2-5	NA	TGCGCCAGCAGCCAAATCGGACTCTCACAAGAGACCCAGTACTTC	CASSQIGLSQETQYF
NA	TRBV5-6	TRBJ1-2	NA	TGTGCCAGCAGCTCGCCGGACGGGGTCTATGGCTACACCTTC	CASSSPDGVYGYTF
TRBD1	TRBV18	TRBJ2-3	NA	TGTGCCAGCTCACCGGGACAGGATCGAGATACGCAGTATTTT	CASSPGQDRDTQYF
NA	TRBV12-5	TRBJ1-6	NA	TGTGCTAGTGGTTTGGTACTGAGCGGAAATTCACCCCTCCACTTT	CASGLVLSGNSPLHF
NA	TRBV9	TRBJ1-1	NA	TGTGCCAGCAGCGTAGGGGGCATGGGAAACACTGAAGCTTTCTTT	CASSVGGMGNTEAFF
TRBD1	TRBV5-1	TRBJ1-1	NA	TGCGCCAGCAGCTACCCCACAGGGGCGGTCACTGAAGCTTTCTTT	CASSYPTGAVTEAFF
NA	TRBV18	TRBJ2-7	NA	TGTGCCAGCTCACGTAGGGCTTACGAGCAGTACTTC	CASSRRAYEQYF
TRBD1	TRBV28	TRBJ2-2	NA	TGTGCCATTAGGACAGGGGCCGCGAACACCGGGGAGCTGTTTTTT	CAIRTGAANTGELFF
TRBD2	TRBV27	TRBJ2-1	NA	TGTGCCAGCAGCTCCCTAGCGGCGAGCTCCTACAATGAGCAGTTCTTC	CASSSLAASSYNEQFF
NA	TRBV29-1	TRBJ1-3	NA	TGCAGCGTTTACAGGGAGGTGGGAAACACCATATATTTT	CSVYREVGNTIYF
NA	TRBV6-1	TRBJ2-7	NA	TGTGCCAGCAGTGACCCCAGGGTAGGGGGAGCCTACGAGCAGTACTTC	CASSDPRVGGAYEQYF
NA	TRBV30	TRBJ2-2	NA	TGTGCCTGCCGAATCATATCAGGGGCCGGGGAGCTGTTTTTT	CACRIISGAGELFF
TRBD1	TRBV6-6	TRBJ2-3	NA	TGTGCCAGCAGTTACTCGACAGGGGGCCCTCCGGATACGCAGTATTTT	CASSYSTGGPPDTQYF
NA	TRBV11-2	TRBJ2-5	NA	TGTGCCAGCAGCTTAGGGACTAAGGACTCCCATATCCAGTACTTC	CASSLGTKDSHIQYF
TRBD2	TRBV9	TRBJ2-3	NA	TGTGCCAGCAGCGTAGTTAGCGGGAGGGCCGAAGATACGCAGTATTTT	CASSVVSGRAEDTQYF
NA	TRBV6-1	TRBJ1-5	once	TGTGCCAGCAGTGAAGGGCATAGCAATCAGCCCCAGCATTTT	CASSEGHSNQPQHF
NA	TRBV5-4	TRBJ2-7	NA	TGTGCCAGCAGCTTGGAAGGAAGAACCTACGAGCAGTACTTC	CASSLEGRTYEQYF
NA	TRBV5-1	TRBJ2-7	NA	TGCGCCAGCGCCGGGTTAGGGAAAAGCTCCTACGAGCAGTACTTC	CASAGLGKSSYEQYF
NA	TRBV9	TRBJ2-5	NA	TGTGCCAGCAGCGTCAATCTAGAGACCCAGTACTTC	CASSVNLETQYF
TRBD2	TRBV30	TRBJ2-1	NA	TGTGCCTGGAATCGAGGACTAGCGGGGCAGGGCAATGAGCAGTTCTTC	CAWNRGLAGQGNEQFF
NA	TRBV4-3	TRBJ1-1	NA	TGCGCCAGCAGCCAAGAGGTGGGGGGGCAGTCTATAGTTGAAGCTTTCTTT	CASSQEVGGQSIVEAFF
TRBD1	TRBV30	TRBJ1-5	NA	TGTGCCTGGAGTAACGGACAGGGTAATCAGCCCCAGCATTTT	CAWSNGQGNQPQHF